Detailed here is one TCR beta chain. For the second PCR, which ran for roughly 6 to 12 cycles, a sample-barcoded 5' primer and a J-beta primer mix were used. TCRdb processed the 5' RACE reads anew with MiXCR; each CDR3 protein has one entry. The sample carries 1.5 million to 1.9 million distinct CDR3 sequences, about 45% recorded once. This entry is derived from a study of blood T cells in healthy people across ages. Unmatched junction bases numbered 19, after V lost 6 bases and J lost 4 bases. CDR3 length: 18 amino acids. The source of this sequence is a woman between 18 and 29 years old in good health. The specimen was blood. V usage is TRBV12-3 or TRBV12-4 and J usage is TRBJ1-2; 8 nucleotides match TRBD1. This chain's CDR3 is CASRDGGQGSALGYGYTF. The CDR3 nucleotides read TGTGCCAGCAGAGACGGAGGACAGGGTAGCGCCTTGGGCTATGGCTACACCTTC.